This TCR beta chain was captured in a study of T cell clonality in common variable immunodeficiency. Overall study results and limits: Compared with healthy controls, CVID subjects showed increased TCRbeta clonality, mostly in about a third. Fewer deletions and N-nucleotide insertions were reportedly seen in common variable immunodeficiency TCR beta sequences.

Diagnosis required reduced IgG, IgA and/or IgM with specific antibody deficiency. For this clone: Its antigen is currently unknown. The CDR3 end is not reached by the read, which stops 3 residues before it; the germline J gene fills it in. Other nucleotide sequences in the sample specify the same CDR3.

The length of the CDR3 is 15 residues. The V and J ends lost 1 base and 7 bases, in that order; junction bases with no gene match: 5. CDR1 is LNHDA and CDR2 is SQIVND in the germline V gene (reference sequence). Equal genomic DNA amounts from CVID and control samples were sequenced. This table comes from immunoSEQ multiplex PCR, and its TCRdb copy is limited to in-frame clones, with some not included. In total the sample includes roughly 33,000 clones, none of them seen once. The TCR comes from a human donor with common variable immunodeficiency. This sequence joins TRBV19 and TRBJ1-5; 9 bases align to TRBD1. Sequenced input: peripheral blood mononuclear cells. The CDR3 region is CASSIVGQGSQPQHF. Partial CDR3 DNA: TGTGCCAGTAGTATAGTAGGACAGGGGTCGCAGCCC.